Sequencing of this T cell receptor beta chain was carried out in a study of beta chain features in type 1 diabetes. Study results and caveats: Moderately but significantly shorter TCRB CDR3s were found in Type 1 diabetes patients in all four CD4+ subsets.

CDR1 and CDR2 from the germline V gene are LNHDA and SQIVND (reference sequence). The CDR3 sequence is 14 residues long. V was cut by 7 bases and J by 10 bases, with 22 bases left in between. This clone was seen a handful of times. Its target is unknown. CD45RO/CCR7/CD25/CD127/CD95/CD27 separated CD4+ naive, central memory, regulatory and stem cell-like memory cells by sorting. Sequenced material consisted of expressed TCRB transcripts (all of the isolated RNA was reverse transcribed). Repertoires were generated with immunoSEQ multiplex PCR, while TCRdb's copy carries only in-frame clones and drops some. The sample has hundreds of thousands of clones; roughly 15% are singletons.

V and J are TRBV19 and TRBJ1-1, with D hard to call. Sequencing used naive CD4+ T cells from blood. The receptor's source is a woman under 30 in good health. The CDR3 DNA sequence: TGTGCCAGTAAGGAGGGTGCCGGAGTGGGTGGAGCTTTCTTT. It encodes CASKEGAGVGGAFF.